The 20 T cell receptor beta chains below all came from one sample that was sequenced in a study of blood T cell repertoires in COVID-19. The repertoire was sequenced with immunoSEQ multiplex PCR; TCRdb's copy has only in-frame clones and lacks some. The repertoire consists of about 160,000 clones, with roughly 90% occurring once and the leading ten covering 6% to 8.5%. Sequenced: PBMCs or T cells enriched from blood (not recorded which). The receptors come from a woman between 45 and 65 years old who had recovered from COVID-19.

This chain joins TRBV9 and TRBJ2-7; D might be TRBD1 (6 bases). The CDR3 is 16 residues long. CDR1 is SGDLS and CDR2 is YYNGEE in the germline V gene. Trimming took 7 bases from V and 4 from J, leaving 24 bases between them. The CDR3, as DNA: TGTGCCAGCGATAGAGGGGGAATTGGTCCCGTATACGAGCAGTACTTC. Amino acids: CASDRGGIGPVYEQYF.

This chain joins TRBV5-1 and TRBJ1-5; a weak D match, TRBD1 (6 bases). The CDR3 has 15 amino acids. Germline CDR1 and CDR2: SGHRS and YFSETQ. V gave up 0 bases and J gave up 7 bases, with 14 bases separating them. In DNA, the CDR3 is TGCGCCAGCAGCTTGGAGGCAGGGGTAGAACAGCCCCAGCATTTT. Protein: CASSLEAGVEQPQHF.

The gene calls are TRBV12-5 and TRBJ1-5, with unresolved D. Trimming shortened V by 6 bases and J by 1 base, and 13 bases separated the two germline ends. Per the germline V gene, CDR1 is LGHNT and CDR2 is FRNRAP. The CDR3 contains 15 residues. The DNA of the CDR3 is TGTGCTAGTGGCCCACCCGGAGGGAGCAATCAGCCCCAGCATTTT. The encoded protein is CASGPPGGSNQPQHF.

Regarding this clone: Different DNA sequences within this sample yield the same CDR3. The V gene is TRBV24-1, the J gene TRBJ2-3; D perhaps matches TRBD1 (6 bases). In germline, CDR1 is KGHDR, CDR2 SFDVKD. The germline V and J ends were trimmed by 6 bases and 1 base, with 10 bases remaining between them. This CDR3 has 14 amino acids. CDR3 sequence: CATSKGGGTDTQYF. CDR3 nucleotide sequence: TGTGCCACCAGTAAAGGGGGAGGCACAGATACGCAGTATTTT.

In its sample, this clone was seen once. CDR3 sequence (DNA): TGTGCCAGCAGCAAAGACCAGGGTAAGGGGACCCAGTACTTC. It specifies CASSKDQGKGTQYF. The chain carries TRBV21-1 and TRBJ2-5; TRBD1, the D gene given by the table, was not confirmed from the DNA. TRBV21-1 represents a pseudogene. This CDR3 has 14 amino acids.

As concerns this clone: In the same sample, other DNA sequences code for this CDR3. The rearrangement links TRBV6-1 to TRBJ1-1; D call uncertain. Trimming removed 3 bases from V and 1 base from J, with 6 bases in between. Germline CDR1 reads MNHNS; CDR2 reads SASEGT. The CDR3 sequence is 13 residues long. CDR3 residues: CASSEGRNTEAFF. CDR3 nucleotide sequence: TGTGCCAGCAGTGAGGGCAGGAACACTGAAGCTTTCTTT.

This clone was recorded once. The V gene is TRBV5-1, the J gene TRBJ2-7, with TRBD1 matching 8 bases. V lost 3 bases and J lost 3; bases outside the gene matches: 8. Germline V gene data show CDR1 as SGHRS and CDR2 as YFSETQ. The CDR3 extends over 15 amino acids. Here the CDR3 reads CASSSRRDRFYEQYF. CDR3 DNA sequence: TGCGCCAGCAGCTCTCGCCGGGACAGGTTCTACGAGCAGTACTTC.

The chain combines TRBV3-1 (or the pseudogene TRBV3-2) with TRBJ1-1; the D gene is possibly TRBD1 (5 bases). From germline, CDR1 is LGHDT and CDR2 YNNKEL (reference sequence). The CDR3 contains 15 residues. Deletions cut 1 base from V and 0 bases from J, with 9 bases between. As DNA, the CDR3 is TGTGCCAGCAGCCAAGGACAGACTGTGAACACTGAAGCTTTCTTT. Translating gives CASSQGQTVNTEAFF.

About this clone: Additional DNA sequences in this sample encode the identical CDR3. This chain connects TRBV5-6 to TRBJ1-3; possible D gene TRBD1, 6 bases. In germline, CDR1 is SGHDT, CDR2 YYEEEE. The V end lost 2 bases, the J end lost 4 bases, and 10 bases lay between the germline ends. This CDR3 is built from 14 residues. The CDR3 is CASSLQGAGNTIYF. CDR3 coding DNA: TGTGCCAGCAGCTTACAGGGTGCGGGAAACACCATATATTTT.

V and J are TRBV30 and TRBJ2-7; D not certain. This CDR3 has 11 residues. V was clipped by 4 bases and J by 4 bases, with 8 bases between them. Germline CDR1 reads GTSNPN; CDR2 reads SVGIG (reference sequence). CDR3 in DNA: TGTGCCTGGACCCGGGTGTACGAGCAGTACTTC. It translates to CAWTRVYEQYF.

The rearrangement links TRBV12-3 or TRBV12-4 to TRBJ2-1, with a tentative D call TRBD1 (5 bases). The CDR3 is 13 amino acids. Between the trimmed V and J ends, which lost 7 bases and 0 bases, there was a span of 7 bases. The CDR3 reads CASNQGSYNEQFF. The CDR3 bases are TGTGCCAGCAACCAGGGCTCCTACAATGAGCAGTTCTTC.

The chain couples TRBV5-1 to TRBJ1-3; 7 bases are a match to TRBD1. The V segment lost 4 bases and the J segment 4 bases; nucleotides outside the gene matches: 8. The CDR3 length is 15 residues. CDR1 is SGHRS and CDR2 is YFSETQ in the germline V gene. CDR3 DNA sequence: TGCGCCAGCAGCACCACAGGGGACGCCGGAAACACCATATATTTT. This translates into CASSTTGDAGNTIYF.

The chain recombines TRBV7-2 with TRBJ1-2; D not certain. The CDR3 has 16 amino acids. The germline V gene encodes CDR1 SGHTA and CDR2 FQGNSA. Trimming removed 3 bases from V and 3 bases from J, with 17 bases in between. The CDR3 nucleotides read TGTGCCAGCAGCTTCCCTCGACGAGGAGGTGACTATGGCTACACCTTC. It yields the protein CASSFPRRGGDYGYTF.

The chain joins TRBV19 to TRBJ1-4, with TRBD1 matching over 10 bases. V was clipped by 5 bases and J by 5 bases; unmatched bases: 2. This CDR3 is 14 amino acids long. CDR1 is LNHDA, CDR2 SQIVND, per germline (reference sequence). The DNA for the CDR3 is TGTGCCAGTAGTGTGGGACAGGGGAATGAAAAACTGTTTTTT. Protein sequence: CASSVGQGNEKLFF.

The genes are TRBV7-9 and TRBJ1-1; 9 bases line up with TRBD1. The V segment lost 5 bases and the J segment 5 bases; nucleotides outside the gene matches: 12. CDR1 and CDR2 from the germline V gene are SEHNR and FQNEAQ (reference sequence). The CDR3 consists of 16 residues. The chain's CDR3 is CASSQSDRGPGTEAFF. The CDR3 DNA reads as TGTGCCAGCAGCCAGTCGGACAGGGGTCCCGGGACTGAAGCTTTCTTT.

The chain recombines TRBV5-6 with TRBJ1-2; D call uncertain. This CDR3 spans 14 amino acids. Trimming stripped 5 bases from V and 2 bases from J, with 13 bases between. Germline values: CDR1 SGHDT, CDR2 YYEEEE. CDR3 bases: TGTGCCAGCAGTTTCGAGACATCCAACTATGGCTACACCTTC. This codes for CASSFETSNYGYTF. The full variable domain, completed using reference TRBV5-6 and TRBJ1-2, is DAGVTQSPTHLIKTRGQQVTLRCSPKSGHDTVSWYQQALGQGPQFIFQYYEEEERQRGNFPDRFSGHQFPNYSSELNVNALLLGDSALYLCASSFETSNYGYTFGSGTRLTVV.

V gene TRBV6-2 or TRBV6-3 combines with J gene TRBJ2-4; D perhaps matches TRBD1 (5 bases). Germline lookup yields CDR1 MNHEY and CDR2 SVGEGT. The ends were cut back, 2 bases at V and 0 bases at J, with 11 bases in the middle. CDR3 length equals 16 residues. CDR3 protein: CASSYGASGAKNIQYF. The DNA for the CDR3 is TGTGCCAGCAGTTACGGGGCGTCTGGAGCCAAAAACATTCAGTACTTC.

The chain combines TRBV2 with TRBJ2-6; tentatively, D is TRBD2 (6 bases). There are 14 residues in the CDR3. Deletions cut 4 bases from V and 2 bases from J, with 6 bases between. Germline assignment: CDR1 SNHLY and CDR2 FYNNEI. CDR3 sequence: CASSGRAGANVLTF. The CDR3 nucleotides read TGTGCCAGCAGTGGGAGGGCTGGGGCCAACGTCCTGACTTTC.

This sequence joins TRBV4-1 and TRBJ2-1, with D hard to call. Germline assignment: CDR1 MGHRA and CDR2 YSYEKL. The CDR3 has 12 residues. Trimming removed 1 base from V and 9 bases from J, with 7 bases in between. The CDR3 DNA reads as TGCGCCAGCAGCCAAGTAAGCTCTGAGCAGTTCTTC. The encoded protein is CASSQVSSEQFF.

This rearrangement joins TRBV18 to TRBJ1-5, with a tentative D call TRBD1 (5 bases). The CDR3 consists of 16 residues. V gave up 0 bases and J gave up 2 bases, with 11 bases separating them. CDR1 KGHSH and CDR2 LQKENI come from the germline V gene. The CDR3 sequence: CASSPPGPVGNQPQHF. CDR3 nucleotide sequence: TGTGCCAGCTCACCACCGGGGCCAGTAGGCAATCAGCCCCAGCATTTT.